A single sample gave rise to the 7 T cell receptor beta chains below, sequenced in a study of regulatory T cells in long-lasting Graves disease. The time point: persistent/refractory GD, antithyroid drugs over 5 years with positive TRAb. Isolated PBMC RNA provided the starting material for the TCR library. Both iRepertoire HTBI primers and Arm-PCR of CDR3 regions were used to build the TCR beta libraries. TCRdb re-derived calls from the multiplex PCR reads in MiXCR, one entry per CDR3 protein. The sample contains about 470,000 distinct CDR3 sequences, under 25% of which appear only once. Sequencing used peripheral blood mononuclear cells (PBMCs), obtained when the disease was refractory, from a patient treated with antithyroid drugs. The receptors stem from a female donor with Graves disease.

This chain links TRBV18 with TRBJ1-1; no clear D gene. The CDR3 is 14 residues long. Trimming removed 1 base at V and 0 bases at J, with 6 bases between. The V gene's germline CDR1 is KGHSH and CDR2 LQKENI. The CDR3 nucleotides are TGTGCCAGCTCACCACTAGCCGTGAACACTGAAGCTTTCTTT. Translation: CASSPLAVNTEAFF. The variable domain in full, completed from reference TRBV18 and TRBJ1-1, reads NAGVMQNPRHLVRRRGQEARLRCSPMKGHSHVYWYRQLPEEGLKFMVYLQKENIIDESGMPKERFSAEFPKEGPSILRIQQVVRGDSAAYFCASSPLAVNTEAFFGQGTRLTVV.

This clonotype was seen repeatedly, ten times or more. The rearrangement links TRBV2 to TRBJ1-2; a possible D gene is TRBD1 (5 bases). The V end was cut by 2 bases, the J end by 1 base, with 11 bases between. Germline CDR1 is SNHLY and CDR2 is FYNNEI. CDR3 length: 15 amino acids. CDR3 in DNA: TGTGCCAGCAGTGAATTCGACAGAGGTAACTATGGCTACACCTTC. Protein product: CASSEFDRGNYGYTF.

This clonotype was found many times. This rearrangement joins TRBV11-2 to TRBJ2-5; 11 bases map to TRBD2. V trimming: 5 bases; J trimming: 5 bases; junction bases outside the gene matches: 10. This CDR3 region has 16 residues. Germline values: CDR1 SGHAT, CDR2 FQNNGV. The CDR3 DNA sequence: TGTGCCAGCAGCCGTAATAGCGGGGGGGCCTCCGAGACCCAGTACTTC. Residues: CASSRNSGGASETQYF.

The chain couples TRBV20-1 to TRBJ2-1; D possibly corresponds to TRBD2 (6 bases). The V end was cut by 1 base, the J end by 6 bases, with 13 bases between. This CDR3 region has 14 residues. CDR1 is DFQATT and CDR2 is SNEGSKA in the germline V gene (reference sequence). Here the CDR3 reads CSARVVGGINEQFF. The DNA of the CDR3 is TGCAGTGCTAGAGTAGTGGGGGGTATCAATGAGCAGTTCTTC.

This clonotype appeared a few times. The chain joins TRBV14 to TRBJ1-1; D is unresolved. V was trimmed by 6 bases and J by 3 bases, leaving 11 bases between them. The CDR3 length is 13 residues. CDR1 SGHDN and CDR2 FVKESK come from the germline V gene. CDR3 DNA: TGTGCCAGCAGACATAAGACCCACACTGAAGCTTTCTTT. Translated: CASRHKTHTEAFF.

This clonotype was counted at least ten times. V usage is TRBV9 and J usage is TRBJ1-6; 8 nucleotides line up with TRBD1. CDR3 size: 15 residues. With 4 bases clipped from V and 9 bases from J, the junction kept 9 bases outside the gene matches. Germline V gene sequence: CDR1 SGDLS, CDR2 YYNGEE. CDR3 DNA: TGTGCCAGCAGCACGACAGGGGATGGGATTTCACCCCTCCACTTT. As protein: CASSTTGDGISPLHF.

This clonotype was detected a few times. The chain joins TRBV6-2 or TRBV6-3 to TRBJ1-2; D is perhaps TRBD1 (5 bases). In germline, CDR1 is MNHEY, CDR2 SVGEGT. Trimming stripped 6 bases from V and 0 bases from J, with 17 bases between. The CDR3 contains 16 residues. The CDR3 coding sequence is TGTGCCAGCAGCCAACCCCCTCCAGGGCCTAACTATGGCTACACCTTC. Its protein product is CASSQPPPGPNYGYTF.